The TCR beta chain described here comes from a study of T cells in Graves' hyperthyroidism and ophthalmopathy. Researchers took RNA transcripts and amplified the TCR beta CDR3 regions from them. First-round RT-PCR targeting the TCR CDR3 was performed with the HTBI primer set. TCRdb re-analysed the multiplex PCR reads in MiXCR, keeping a single row per CDR3 protein. Counted here are roughly 96,000 distinct CDR3 sequences, just over 50% occurring once; the ten biggest clones make up 25% to 30%. Germline V lookup: CDR1 MDHEN, CDR2 SYDVKM. CDR3 length: 18 residues. After removal of 5 bases from V and 4 bases from J, the junction contained 18 bases not matched to a gene.

Source material: blood. The clonotype originates from a woman aged 40 to 49 with Graves' hyperthyroidism. V usage is TRBV28 and J usage is TRBJ2-7; 9 bases line up with TRBD2. CDR3 sequence: CASSPPGGGAMGGYEQYF. The CDR3 DNA sequence: TGTGCCAGCAGTCCTCCCGGCGGGGGGGCGATGGGTGGGTACGAGCAGTACTTC.